These 10 T cell receptor beta chains share one sample of origin, sequenced in a study of OX40 agonist ivuxolimab in advanced cancers. Clones were sequenced by immunoSEQ multiplex PCR, and TCRdb holds only the in-frame ones, with some missing. The sample holds around 46,000 clones, roughly 90% seen once. The material was CD4+ or CD8+ T cells sorted from blood, obtained in a trial of the OX40 agonist ivuxolimab. These TCRs come from an adult with an advanced solid tumor such as melanoma, head and neck, liver or kidney cancer.

J is TRBJ2-7 and V is TRBV5-4; D tentatively reads TRBD1 or TRBD2 (5 bases each). Germline CDR1 SGHNT, CDR2 YYREEE (reference sequence). The CDR3 loop spans 12 amino acids. The V and J ends lost 5 bases and 2 bases respectively, with 8 bases between them. The DNA of the CDR3 is TGTGCCAGCAGTTGGGGGACCTACGAGCAGTACTTC. Protein sequence: CASSWGTYEQYF.

The V and J genes are TRBV9 and TRBJ1-5; D gene unclear. Germline CDR1 SGDLS, CDR2 YYNGEE. V shed 3 bases and J shed 6 bases, with 13 bases lying between them. The CDR3 contains 14 residues. CDR3 residues: CASSAAGGRQPQHF. CDR3 bases: TGTGCCAGCAGCGCCGCGGGAGGGCGTCAGCCCCAGCATTTT.

The chain uses TRBV5-6 and TRBJ2-2; D gene ambiguous. V gave up 2 bases and J gave up 4 bases, with 3 bases separating them. The CDR3 runs to 12 residues. The germline V gene has CDR1 SGHDT and CDR2 YYEEEE. The CDR3 sequence: CASSFGTGELFF. CDR3 nucleotide sequence: TGTGCCAGCAGCTTCGGCACCGGGGAGCTGTTTTTT.

The genes are TRBV6-1 and TRBJ2-3, with D possibly TRBD2 on 5 matching bases. The CDR3 spans 12 residues. V lost 7 bases, J lost 10 bases, and 15 bases lay in between. CDR1 is MNHNS, CDR2 SASEGT, per germline. The CDR3: CASNYPEDPQYF. DNA for the CDR3: TGTGCCAGCAACTACCCGGAGGATCCGCAGTATTTT.

V and J are TRBV6-5 and TRBJ2-1; 7 nucleotides line up with TRBD2. The V gene's germline CDR1 is MNHEY and CDR2 SVGAGI. The CDR3 spans 15 residues. The CDR3 is CAVQTSPYFHNEQFF. As DNA, the CDR3 is TGTGCTGTCCAGACTAGCCCGTACTTTCACAATGAGCAGTTCTTC.

This rearrangement joins TRBV10-1 to TRBJ2-1; 7 bases align to TRBD1. In germline, CDR1 is WNHNN, CDR2 SYGVQD (reference sequence). V trimming: 5 bases; J trimming: 7 bases; junction bases outside the gene matches: 14. The CDR3 sequence is 16 residues long. The CDR3 sequence: CASSSHGQDTRNEQFF. The CDR3 DNA sequence: TGCGCCAGCAGTTCCCACGGACAGGACACAAGGAATGAGCAGTTCTTC.

This clone was observed a handful of times. The chain combines TRBV4-1 with TRBJ1-1; D is undetermined. The CDR3 is 17 residues long. The ends were cut back, 3 bases at V and 1 base at J, with 18 bases in the middle. Germline CDR1 MGHRA, CDR2 YSYEKL. The CDR3 loop is CASSHVKGGVGNTEAFF. The CDR3 nucleotides are TGCGCCAGCAGCCATGTAAAGGGTGGGGTAGGGAACACTGAAGCTTTCTTT.

The CDR3 DNA is TGTGCCAGCAGCCCTAGGGAGGGATCTAACTATGGCTACACCTTC. This encodes CASSPREGSNYGYTF. V usage is TRBV7-9 and J usage is TRBJ1-2; D uncertain. V was pared by 5 bases and J by 0 bases, with 13 bases between. This CDR3 is 15 amino acids long. Germline CDR1 SEHNR, CDR2 FQNEAQ (reference sequence).

In the case of this clone: One junction end disagrees with the germline gene, perhaps due to a read error. The chain is built from TRBV7-9 and TRBJ2-5; D unclear. Germline V gene sequence: CDR1 SEHNR, CDR2 FQNEAQ (reference sequence). CDR3 length: 13 amino acids. CDR3 bases: TGTGCCGGCAGTTCCACGGCCCGGGAGACCCAGTACTTC. It translates to CAGSSTARETQYF.

V and J are TRBV6-6 and TRBJ1-1, with D uncertain. This CDR3 region has 13 residues. Germline loops: CDR1 MNHNY, CDR2 SVGAGI (reference sequence). V lost 3 bases to trimming and J lost 11 bases, with 16 bases between them. The CDR3 DNA follows: TGTGCCAGCAGTTATTTCGGACTCGCTAGTGCTTTCTTT. This codes for CASSYFGLASAFF.